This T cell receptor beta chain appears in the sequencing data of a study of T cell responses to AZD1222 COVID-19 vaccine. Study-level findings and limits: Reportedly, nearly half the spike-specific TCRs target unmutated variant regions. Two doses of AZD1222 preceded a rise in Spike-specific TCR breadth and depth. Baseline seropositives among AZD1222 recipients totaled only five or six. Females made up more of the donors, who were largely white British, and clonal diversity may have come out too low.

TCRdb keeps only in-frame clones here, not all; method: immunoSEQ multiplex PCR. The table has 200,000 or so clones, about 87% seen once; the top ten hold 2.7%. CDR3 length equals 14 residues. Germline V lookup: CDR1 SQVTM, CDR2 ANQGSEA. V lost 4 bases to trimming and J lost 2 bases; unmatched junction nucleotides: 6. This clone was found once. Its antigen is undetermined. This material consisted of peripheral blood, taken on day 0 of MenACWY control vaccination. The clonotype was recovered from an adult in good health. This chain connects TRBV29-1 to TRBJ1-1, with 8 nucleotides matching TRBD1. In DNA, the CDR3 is TGCAGCGTTGTAAGACAGGGGCCTAACACTGAAGCTTTCTTT. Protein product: CSVVRQGPNTEAFF. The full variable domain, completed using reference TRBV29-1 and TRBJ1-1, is SAVISQKPSRDICQRGTSLTIQCQVDSQVTMMFWYRQQPGQSLTLIATANQGSEATYESGFVIDKFPISRPNLTFSTLTVSNMSPEDSSIYLCSVVRQGPNTEAFFGQGTRLTVV.